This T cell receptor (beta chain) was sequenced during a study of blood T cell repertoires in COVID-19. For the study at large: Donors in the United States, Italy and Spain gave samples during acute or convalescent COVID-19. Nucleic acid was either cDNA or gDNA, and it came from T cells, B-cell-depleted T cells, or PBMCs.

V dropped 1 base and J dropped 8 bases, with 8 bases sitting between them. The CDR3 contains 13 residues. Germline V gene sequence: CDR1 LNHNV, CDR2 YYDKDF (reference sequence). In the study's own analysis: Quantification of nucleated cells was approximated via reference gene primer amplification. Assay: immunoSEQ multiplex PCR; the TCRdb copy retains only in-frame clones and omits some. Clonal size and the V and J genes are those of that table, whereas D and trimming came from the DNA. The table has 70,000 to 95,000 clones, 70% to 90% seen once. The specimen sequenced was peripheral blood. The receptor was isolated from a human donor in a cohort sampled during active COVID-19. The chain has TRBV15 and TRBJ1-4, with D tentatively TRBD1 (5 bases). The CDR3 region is CATSRGEGEKLFF. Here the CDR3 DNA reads TGTGCCACCAGCAGAGGGGAGGGGGAAAAACTGTTTTTT.